This TCR beta chain was obtained from a study of blood T cells in healthy people across ages. Primers used in a second PCR of about 6 to 11 cycles were a sample-barcoded 5' primer and a J-beta primer mix. TCRdb passed the 5' RACE reads through MiXCR, listing each CDR3 protein once. Here the sample spans 700,000 or so distinct CDR3 sequences, around a fifth being singletons. This CDR3 comprises 17 residues. Germline loops: CDR1 SGHTA, CDR2 FQGNSA. V was pared by 5 bases and J by 2 bases, with 10 bases of the junction left unmatched. Sample: blood. The V and J genes are TRBV7-2 and TRBJ1-5, with 9 bases aligning to TRBD1. The receptor was derived from a man between 65 and 85 years old in good health. The chain's CDR3 is CASSREGTGRRNQPQHF. CDR3 DNA: TGTGCCAGCAGCCGTGAGGGGACAGGGCGTCGCAATCAGCCCCAGCATTTT. Combining the CDR3 with reference TRBV7-2 and TRBJ1-5 gives the whole variable domain GAGVSQSPSNKVTEKGKDVELRCDPISGHTALYWYRQSLGQGLEFLIYFQGNSAPDKSGLPSDRFSAERTGGSVSTLTIQRTQQEDSAVYLCASSREGTGRRNQPQHFGDGTRLSIL.